A single sample gave rise to the 26 T cell receptor beta chains below, sequenced in a study of prognosis after radiotherapy for stage I lung cancer. From genomic DNA, TCR beta CDR3 was amplified by two-round multiplex PCR. The authors ran first-round PCR with primers specific to each TRBV and TRBJ gene. MiXCR, applied by TCRdb to the multiplex PCR reads, yields one record per CDR3 protein. The sample has roughly 24,000 distinct CDR3 sequences, approximately 44% seen once. The source was PBMCs, collected before or after stereotactic body radiation therapy (not recorded which). These receptors originate from a donor aged 50 or older with non-small cell lung cancer.

The genes are TRBV6-1 and TRBJ2-7, with TRBD1 as a possible D gene (7 bases). The V and J ends lost 6 bases and 4 bases respectively, with 16 bases between them. This CDR3 contains 14 residues. Germline V gives CDR1 MNHNS, CDR2 SASEGT. CDR3 nucleotide sequence: TGTGCCAGCAGGCAGGGGGGCCAAAATTACGAGCAGTACTTC. It encodes CASRQGGQNYEQYF.

This clonotype has a count of ten or more. DNA of the CDR3: TGCAGTGCTAGAGGCCTTATAGGGACTAGCGCCTACGAGCAGTACTTC. Encoded protein: CSARGLIGTSAYEQYF. The V gene is TRBV20-1, the J gene TRBJ2-7; TRBD2 matches 10 bases. Trimming removed 1 base from V and 2 bases from J; junction bases left unmatched: 8. The germline V gene encodes CDR1 DFQATT and CDR2 SNEGSKA (reference sequence). This CDR3 spans 16 amino acids.

In the case of this clonotype: A much larger clone lies one base from this, so it may be a read error. The V and J genes are TRBV6-2 or TRBV6-3 and TRBJ2-3; D gene unclear. Germline loops: CDR1 MNHEY, CDR2 SVGEGT. This CDR3 is 13 amino acids long. CDR3 amino acids: CDSSDHTRDTQYF. The CDR3 nucleotides are TGTGACAGCAGTGACCACACTCGCGATACGCAGTATTTT.

This clonotype was observed a few times. This chain joins TRBV12-3 or TRBV12-4 and TRBJ2-1; D unclear. V was shortened by 6 bases and J by 8 bases, with 8 bases between the two germline ends. The CDR3 length is 11 residues. The CDR3 sequence is CASSRRDEQFF. In DNA form, the CDR3 reads TGTGCCAGCAGCCGCAGAGATGAGCAGTTCTTC.

This clonotype was recorded at least ten times. This chain links TRBV11-2 with TRBJ2-5, with 8 bases matching TRBD2. The trim removed 5 bases at V and 4 bases at J, leaving 3 bases unmatched. Per the germline V gene, CDR1 is SGHAT and CDR2 is FQNNGV. The CDR3 totals 13 residues. This chain's CDR3 is CASSHLAGETQYF. The CDR3 nucleotides are TGTGCCAGCAGCCATCTAGCGGGAGAGACCCAGTACTTC.

Turning to this clonotype: It is likely a read error: a sequence one base away is far more abundant. This chain connects TRBV6-2 or TRBV6-3 to TRBJ2-7; no clear D gene. Germline V gene data show CDR1 as MNHEY and CDR2 as SVGEGT. V shed 7 bases and J shed 6 bases, with 19 bases lying between them. This CDR3 contains 14 residues. DNA for the CDR3: TGTGCCAGCATCCTCGGCGGTGCTATCGCCGAGCAGTACTTC. It codes for CASILGGAIAEQYF.

This clonotype occurred once. This may arise from a read error, as a much more abundant clone is one base away. The rearrangement joins TRBV3-1 to TRBJ2-3, with 8 bases identical to TRBD2. CDR1 is LGHDT, CDR2 YNNKEL, per germline (reference sequence). The CDR3 covers 15 residues. CDR3 coding DNA: TGTGCCAGCACCCAAGAACTAGCGGGCACAGATACGCAGTATTTT. This sequence encodes CASTQELAGTDTQYF.

There are many counts of this clonotype. The chain links TRBV6-1 to TRBJ2-2; no definite D call. Germline loops: CDR1 MNHNS, CDR2 SASEGT. The CDR3 runs 15 residues. V shed 6 bases and J shed 0 bases, with 11 bases lying between them. CDR3 region: CASSPRVSNTGELFF. CDR3 nucleotides: TGTGCCAGCAGCCCCCGGGTCTCGAACACCGGGGAGCTGTTTTTT.

This clonotype was counted ten times or more. The V call is TRBV6-2 or TRBV6-3, the J call TRBJ2-5; 8 positions agree with TRBD2. The length of the CDR3 is 15 residues. V was clipped by 5 bases and J by 4 bases; unmatched bases: 9. Germline V CDR1 and CDR2: MNHEY, SVGEGT. In nucleotides, the CDR3 is TGTGCCAGCAGTAATGGTAACGGGGGGGCAGAGACCCAGTACTTC. It yields the protein CASSNGNGGAETQYF.

Ten or more counts support this clonotype. V usage is TRBV30 and J usage is TRBJ1-5; possible D gene TRBD1, 5 bases. Deletions cut 3 bases from V and 1 base from J, with 7 bases between. The CDR3 runs 13 residues. Germline V gene sequence: CDR1 GTSNPN, CDR2 SVGIG (reference sequence). The CDR3 protein is CAWSRDSNQPQHF. Written as DNA, the CDR3 is TGTGCCTGGAGCCGGGACAGCAATCAGCCCCAGCATTTT.

As for this clonotype: This clone may be a read error of a much larger clone one base away. The chain is built from TRBV5-6 and TRBJ2-2; D is unresolved. The CDR3 extends over 15 amino acids. The V gene's germline CDR1 is SGHDT and CDR2 YYEEEE. This CDR3 reads CANSLFERNTGELFF. The CDR3 DNA sequence: TGTGCCAACAGCTTGTTTGAGCGGAACACCGGGGAGCTGTTTTTT.

Comment on this clonotype: This sequence is one base from a far larger clone and is likely a read error. The chain links TRBV7-9 to TRBJ1-2; D is perhaps TRBD1 (6 bases). Germline V lookup: CDR1 SEHNR, CDR2 FQNEAQ (reference sequence). Trimming removed 5 bases at V and 4 bases at J, with 11 bases between. This CDR3 contains 13 residues. The CDR3 reads CASSQRTAYGYTF. As DNA, the CDR3 is TGTGCCAGCAGCCAAAGGACAGCCTATGGCTACACCTTC. Filled out from reference TRBV7-9 and TRBJ1-2, the complete variable domain reads DTGVSQNPRHKITKRGQNVTFRCDPISEHNRLYWYRQTLGQGPEFLTYFQNEAQLEKSRLLSDRFSAERPKGSFSTLEIQRTEQGDSAMYLCASSQRTAYGYTFGSGTRLTVV.

Regarding this clonotype: A far larger clone is one base from this, pointing to a likely read error. This CDR3 reads CASSESGVYVYTF. The CDR3 DNA reads as TGTGCCAGCAGTGAATCAGGGGTCTATGTCTACACCTTC. The chain links TRBV6-4 to TRBJ1-2, with D possibly TRBD1 on 6 matching bases. CDR3 length equals 13 residues. Germline CDR1 MRHNA, CDR2 SNTAGT.

J is TRBJ2-7 and V is TRBV11-3; 10 bases align to TRBD2. This CDR3 region has 17 residues. V shed 2 bases and J 4 bases; nucleotides not matched to a gene: 11. Germline CDR1 and CDR2: SGHNT and YENEEA. CDR3: CASSLISAPGLAYEQYF. The CDR3 DNA follows: TGTGCCAGCAGCTTAATAAGTGCGCCGGGACTAGCGTACGAGCAGTACTTC.

This clonotype was detected many times. V usage is TRBV10-3 and J usage is TRBJ2-1; D not resolved. CDR1 ENHRY and CDR2 SYGVKD come from the germline V gene. The CDR3 is 14 amino acids. V lost 9 bases and J 10 bases, leaving 22 bases between the germline ends. The CDR3 DNA is TGTGCCATTTCCCCGGTGGGGTCCCCCGGAGAGCAGTTCTTC. Its translation: CAISPVGSPGEQFF.

The chain couples TRBV12-3 or TRBV12-4 to TRBJ2-3, with D perhaps matching TRBD1 or TRBD2 (6 bases each). This CDR3 is 15 amino acids long. V was pared by 8 bases and J by 7 bases, with 22 bases between. CDR3 sequence: CASSEREGGRYTQYF. For the CDR3, the DNA is TGTGCCAGCTCAGAGCGTGAAGGGGGGAGGTATACGCAGTATTTT.

The J gene is TRBJ2-3, the V gene TRBV11-3, with 8 bases aligning to TRBD1. The trim removed 5 bases at V and 2 bases at J, leaving 12 bases unmatched. Germline CDR1 reads SGHNT; CDR2 reads YENEEA. The CDR3 loop spans 17 amino acids. The CDR3, as DNA: TGTGCCAGCAGCGCGGGACAGGCGGGGACCCTCACAGATACGCAGTATTTT. Residues: CASSAGQAGTLTDTQYF. The whole variable domain, filled in from reference TRBV11-3 and TRBJ2-3, reads EAGVVQSPRYKIIEKKQPVAFWCNPISGHNTLYWYLQNLGQGPELLIRYENEEAVDDSQLPKDRFSAERLKGVDSTLKIQPAELGDSAVYLCASSAGQAGTLTDTQYFGPGTRLTVL.

This clonotype was detected ten times or more. The chain recombines TRBV7-9 with TRBJ2-5; unclear D gene. The germline V gene encodes CDR1 SEHNR and CDR2 FQNEAQ (reference sequence). Trimming took 1 base from V and 1 from J, leaving 10 bases between them. The CDR3 has 15 amino acids. In DNA, the CDR3 is TGTGCCAGCAGCTTAGTGTCGACACCCCAAGAGACCCAGTACTTC. This sequence encodes CASSLVSTPQETQYF.

In this sample, this clonotype turned up many times. The chain is built from TRBV5-4 and TRBJ2-5; possible D gene TRBD2, 6 bases. The V end lost 3 bases, the J end lost 5 bases, and 17 bases lay between the germline ends. CDR1 and CDR2 (germline): SGHNT, YYREEE (reference sequence). This CDR3 region has 15 residues. CDR3 sequence reads: CASSSESGLRETQYF. The CDR3 DNA reads TGTGCCAGCAGCTCGGAAAGCGGACTAAGGGAGACCCAGTACTTC.

A single count supports this clonotype. V gene TRBV10-1 combines with J gene TRBJ2-2; 7 bases are a match to TRBD2. Germline loops: CDR1 WNHNN, CDR2 SYGVQD (reference sequence). V lost 8 bases and J lost 4; bases outside the gene matches: 4. This CDR3 has 13 residues. The CDR3 spells CASSGGGTGELFF. CDR3 DNA: TGCGCCAGCTCGGGGGGTGGCACCGGGGAGCTGTTTTTT.

This clonotype was recorded many times. This chain links TRBV24-1 with TRBJ1-5; D call uncertain. This CDR3 region has 14 residues. The germline gives CDR1 KGHDR, CDR2 SFDVKD. The germline V and J ends were trimmed by 4 bases and 9 bases, with 15 bases remaining between them. CDR3 sequence: CATSERAGLRPQHF. CDR3 nucleotide sequence: TGTGCCACCAGTGAACGGGCCGGATTGAGGCCCCAGCATTTT.

This chain connects TRBV11-2 to TRBJ2-3, with TRBD2 identical over 9 bases. Germline V lookup: CDR1 SGHAT, CDR2 FQNNGV. V was pared by 2 bases and J by 2 bases, with 2 bases of the junction left unmatched. The CDR3 has 15 amino acids. CDR3 DNA sequence: TGTGCCAGCAGCTTATGGACTAGCGCCACAGATACGCAGTATTTT. Its translation is CASSLWTSATDTQYF.

With respect to this clonotype: Relative to the germline gene, one junction end is altered; a read error may explain this. This sequence joins TRBV7-2 and TRBJ2-3; 7 positions match TRBD2. The germline V gene encodes CDR1 SGHTA and CDR2 FQGNSA. The CDR3 contains 14 residues. CDR3 DNA: TGTGCCACCAGCAAGGGGAGGGGTGAAGATACGCAGTATTTT. Translation: CATSKGRGEDTQYF.

As for this clonotype: A far larger clone is one nucleotide away, so this likely arose from a read error. V gene TRBV6-4 combines with J gene TRBJ2-7, with D tentatively TRBD1 or TRBD2 (5 bases each). The germline gives CDR1 MRHNA, CDR2 SNTAGT. V lost 3 bases and J lost 7, with 19 bases in between. This CDR3 is built from 15 residues. CDR3 sequence: CASSEQGGWAEEQYF. The CDR3 DNA reads TGTGCCAGCAGTGAGCAGGGCGGGTGGGCTGAAGAGCAGTACTTC.

This clonotype has just one count. This rearrangement joins TRBV5-1 to TRBJ2-2; D unresolved. V shed 0 bases and J shed 0 bases, with 9 bases lying between them. The germline V gene has CDR1 SGHRS and CDR2 YFSETQ. The CDR3 consists of 16 residues. The CDR3 DNA reads as TGCGCCAGCAGCTTGGGGGGAACAGCGAACACCGGGGAGCTGTTTTTT. It encodes CASSLGGTANTGELFF.

J is TRBJ1-3 and V is TRBV25-1; D might be TRBD1 (6 bases). Trimming cost V 5 bases and J 4 bases, with 15 bases left between them. Germline CDR1 reads MGHDK; CDR2 reads SYGVNS. This CDR3 has 15 residues. The CDR3 sequence is CASSPPQGSGNTIYF. CDR3 DNA: TGTGCCAGCAGTCCGCCACAGGGTAGCGGAAACACCATATATTTT.